The 23 T cell receptor beta chains reported below all come from one sample, sequenced in a study of CXCR3-negative and CXCR3-positive naive CD8 T cells. UMI-tagged TRB cDNA libraries were built via 5' RACE. For each CDR3 protein, TCRdb gives one entry from its re-call of the 5' RACE reads, without DNA. The ten top clones account for around 20%, within a sample of about 57,000 distinct CDR3 sequences. The sequencing sample was made of memory CD8+ T cells from blood. The receptor set was obtained from a human donor in good health. Some clones in this sample may be carry-over from other donors' samples.

The chain carries TRBV20-1 and TRBJ1-1. Germline V gives CDR1 DFQATT, CDR2 SNEGSKA (reference sequence). CDR3 length: 12 residues. The CDR3 loop is CSARGSITEAFF.

The chain combines TRBV7-9 with TRBJ1-1. Germline assignment: CDR1 SEHNR and CDR2 FQNEAQ (reference sequence). The CDR3 runs to 12 residues. CDR3 sequence reads: CASSLDHTEAFF.

The chain employs TRBV9 and TRBJ2-3. The germline V gene has CDR1 SGDLS and CDR2 YYNGEE. This CDR3 has 16 residues. The chain's CDR3 is CASSSGLAVSTDTQYF.

This chain connects TRBV10-3 to TRBJ2-5; the TCRdb D gene call, TRBD2, has no DNA to confirm it. Germline V gene sequence: CDR1 ENHRY, CDR2 SYGVKD. The CDR3 consists of 19 residues. The CDR3 loop reads CAISAGRAQTSGSQETQYF.

CDR3 region: CASSLYGQAESEQYF. The chain combines TRBV7-8 with TRBJ2-7. The CDR3 totals 15 residues. Germline loops: CDR1 SGHVS, CDR2 FQNEAQ. The complete variable domain, with remaining parts taken from reference TRBV7-8 and TRBJ2-7, reads GAGVSQSPRYKVAKRGQDVALRCDPISGHVSLFWYQQALGQGPEFLTYFQNEAQLDKSGLPSDRFFAERPEGSVSTLKIQRTQQEDSAVYLCASSLYGQAESEQYFGPGTRLTVT.

CDR3: CASSQEILAGDSSYNEQFF. The J gene is TRBJ2-1, the V gene TRBV4-2; TCRdb returns TRBD2, unconfirmable since there is no DNA. The CDR3 length is 19 residues. Germline V gene lookup returns CDR1 LGHNA and CDR2 YNFKEQ.

The chain joins TRBV19 to TRBJ1-2; TCRdb's D call, TRBD1, is unchecked because there is no DNA. CDR3 size: 15 residues. CDR1 is LNHDA and CDR2 is SQIVND in the germline V gene (reference sequence). CDR3: CASEFSPGTGYGYTF.

V gene TRBV2 combines with J gene TRBJ2-7; the TCRdb call, TRBD1, lacks DNA for checking. This CDR3 region has 13 residues. Germline CDR1 SNHLY, CDR2 FYNNEI. The CDR3: CGGRSGQSYEQYF.

The chain couples TRBV6-2 or TRBV6-3 to TRBJ2-3; TCRdb selects TRBD2, and the lack of DNA leaves this call unchecked. The length of the CDR3 is 15 residues. From germline, CDR1 is MNHEY and CDR2 SVGEGT. The CDR3 is CASSYVGGITDTQYF.

The V call is TRBV6-2 or TRBV6-3, the J call TRBJ2-1; TCRdb reports TRBD1, a call that lacks DNA to check it against. The germline gives CDR1 MNHEY, CDR2 SVGEGT. CDR3 length equals 15 residues. The CDR3 here is CASSYETGSYNEQFF.

The chain is built from TRBV6-5 and TRBJ2-1; TCRdb's D gene call, TRBD2, goes unchecked for lack of DNA. The CDR3 is 14 residues long. Germline CDR1 reads MNHEY; CDR2 reads SVGAGI. CDR3 residues: CASSYSGPHNEQFF.

This chain links TRBV20-1 with TRBJ2-2; TCRdb's D gene call, TRBD2, goes unchecked for lack of DNA. The CDR3 length is 15 residues. Germline CDR1 reads DFQATT; CDR2 reads SNEGSKA (reference sequence). The CDR3 loop reads CSARVVAGGTGELFF.

The chain uses TRBV20-1 and TRBJ1-1; the TCRdb call, TRBD1, lacks DNA for checking. The CDR3 runs 13 residues. The V gene's germline CDR1 is DFQATT and CDR2 SNEGSKA (reference sequence). CDR3 protein: CSARQGLGTEAFF.

The chain has TRBV20-1 and TRBJ2-7; TCRdb names TRBD2, which stays unverified in the absence of DNA. The CDR3 loop spans 14 amino acids. In germline, CDR1 is DFQATT, CDR2 SNEGSKA (reference sequence). The CDR3 reads CSANWEGPPYEQYF.

The chain links TRBV5-1 to TRBJ2-7; as DNA is missing, the TRBD1 call by TCRdb cannot be tested. From germline, CDR1 is SGHRS and CDR2 YFSETQ. This CDR3 spans 13 amino acids. The CDR3 here is CASTGTGPTEQYF. The full variable domain, completed using reference TRBV5-1 and TRBJ2-7, is KAGVTQTPRYLIKTRGQQVTLSCSPISGHRSVSWYQQTPGQGLQFLFEYFSETQRNKGNFPGRFSGRQFSNSRSEMNVSTLELGDSALYLCASTGTGPTEQYFGPGTRLTVT.

The J gene is TRBJ2-7, the V gene TRBV27; there is no DNA to check the TCRdb D call of TRBD1. The CDR3 runs to 13 residues. Germline V lookup: CDR1 MNHEY, CDR2 SMNVEV (reference sequence). CDR3 amino acids: CASARDTAYEQYF.

This chain joins TRBV3-1 and TRBJ1-1; TCRdb indicates TRBD1, and absent DNA this call remains unverified. The CDR3 contains 18 residues. CDR1 is LGHDT, CDR2 YNNKEL, per germline (reference sequence). This chain's CDR3 is CASSLRDRGRGGNTEAFF.

The chain combines TRBV7-2 with TRBJ2-1; no DNA is available, so the TRBD2 call from TCRdb remains unchecked. In germline, CDR1 is SGHTA, CDR2 FQGNSA. The CDR3 totals 17 residues. The CDR3 is CASSLVVGATSYNEQFF.

The chain links TRBV29-1 to TRBJ2-2. The CDR3 runs 12 residues. CDR1 is SQVTM, CDR2 ANQGSEA, per germline. CDR3 protein: CSVEWGTGELFF.

The chain couples TRBV5-1 to TRBJ2-1; TCRdb selects TRBD1, and the lack of DNA leaves this call unchecked. The CDR3 is made up of 12 amino acids. Germline assignment: CDR1 SGHRS and CDR2 YFSETQ. CDR3 amino acids: CASSPGANEQFF.

The chain has TRBV7-9 and TRBJ2-1; lacking DNA, the TRBD1 call made by TCRdb goes unchecked. CDR1 and CDR2 from the germline V gene are SEHNR and FQNEAQ (reference sequence). The CDR3 runs to 12 residues. CDR3 amino acids: CASSPGRLEQFF.

The chain combines TRBV28 with TRBJ1-5; TCRdb returns TRBD1, unconfirmable since there is no DNA. The CDR3 loop spans 17 amino acids. Germline V lookup: CDR1 MDHEN, CDR2 SYDVKM. The CDR3: CASSFPRTGTSNQPQHF.

The chain recombines TRBV9 with TRBJ2-7. CDR1 is SGDLS, CDR2 YYNGEE, per germline. CDR3 length equals 13 residues. The CDR3 loop reads CASSVSGGLEQYF. Supplemented by reference TRBV9 and TRBJ2-7, the full variable domain reads DSGVTQTPKHLITATGQRVTLRCSPRSGDLSVYWYQQSLDQGLQFLIQYYNGEERAKGNILERFSAQQFPDLHSELNLSSLELGDSALYFCASSVSGGLEQYFGPGTRLTVT.